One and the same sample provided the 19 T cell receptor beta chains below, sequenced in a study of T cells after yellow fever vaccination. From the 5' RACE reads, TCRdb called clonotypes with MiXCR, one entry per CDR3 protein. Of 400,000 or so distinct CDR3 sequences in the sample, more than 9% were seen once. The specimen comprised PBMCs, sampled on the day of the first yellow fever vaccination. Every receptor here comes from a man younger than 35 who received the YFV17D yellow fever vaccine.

This CDR3 is CASSEGGPPFF. The CDR3 DNA sequence: TGTGCCAGCAGTGAAGGGGGCCCTCCTTTCTTT. V and J are TRBV2 and TRBJ1-1; TRBD1 might be the D (5 bases). CDR3 size: 11 residues. Trimming removed 1 base at V and 12 bases at J, with 9 bases between. The germline V gene has CDR1 SNHLY and CDR2 FYNNEI.

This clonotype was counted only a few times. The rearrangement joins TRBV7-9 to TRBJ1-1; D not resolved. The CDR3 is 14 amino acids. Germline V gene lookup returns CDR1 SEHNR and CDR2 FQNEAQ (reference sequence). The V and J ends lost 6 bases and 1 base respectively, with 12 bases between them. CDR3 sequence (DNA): TGTGCCAGCAGATCGTCTATTGAGAACACTGAAGCTTTCTTT. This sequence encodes CASRSSIENTEAFF.

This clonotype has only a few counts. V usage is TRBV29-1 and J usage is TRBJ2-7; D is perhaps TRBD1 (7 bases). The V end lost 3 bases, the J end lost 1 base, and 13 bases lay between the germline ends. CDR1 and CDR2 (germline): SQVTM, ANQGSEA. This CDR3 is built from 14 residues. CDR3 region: CSVDGGDRSYEQYF. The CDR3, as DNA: TGCAGCGTTGATGGAGGGGACAGATCCTACGAGCAGTACTTC.

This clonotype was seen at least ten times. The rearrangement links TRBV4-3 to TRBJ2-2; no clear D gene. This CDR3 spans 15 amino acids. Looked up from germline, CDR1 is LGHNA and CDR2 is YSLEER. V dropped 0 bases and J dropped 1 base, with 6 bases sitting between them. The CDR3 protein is CASSQEALNTGELFF. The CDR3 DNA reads TGCGCCAGCAGCCAAGAGGCTTTGAACACCGGGGAGCTGTTTTTT.

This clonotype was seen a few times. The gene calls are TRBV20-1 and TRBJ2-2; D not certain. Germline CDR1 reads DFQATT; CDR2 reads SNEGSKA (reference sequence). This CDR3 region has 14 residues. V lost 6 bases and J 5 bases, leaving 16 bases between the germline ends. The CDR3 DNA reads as TGCAGTGCCAGTCAGGCGGTAGTGACCGGGGAGCTGTTTTTT. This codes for CSASQAVVTGELFF.

As DNA, the CDR3 is TGTGCCAGCAGCACTAGCGGGGGTCCGGCCGAGCAGTTCTTC. The encoded protein is CASSTSGGPAEQFF. The gene calls are TRBV7-6 and TRBJ2-1, with 11 bases lining up with TRBD2. In germline, CDR1 is SGHVS, CDR2 FNYEAQ. The V gene end was trimmed by 5 bases and the J gene end by 10 bases; junction bases not matched to a gene: 7. This CDR3 is built from 14 residues.

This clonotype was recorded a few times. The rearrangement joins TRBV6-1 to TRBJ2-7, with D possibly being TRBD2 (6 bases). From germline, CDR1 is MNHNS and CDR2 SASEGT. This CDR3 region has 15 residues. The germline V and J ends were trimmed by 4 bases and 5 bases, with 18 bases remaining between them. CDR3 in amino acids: CASSGQGGTVDEQYF. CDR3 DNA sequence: TGTGCCAGCAGTGGCCAAGGAGGGACTGTTGACGAGCAGTACTTC.

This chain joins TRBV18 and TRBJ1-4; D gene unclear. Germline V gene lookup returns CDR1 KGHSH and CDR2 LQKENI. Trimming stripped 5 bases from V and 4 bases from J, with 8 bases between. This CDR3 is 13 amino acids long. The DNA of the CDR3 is TGTGCCAGCTCAACCGACGGTAATGAAAAACTGTTTTTT. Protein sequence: CASSTDGNEKLFF.

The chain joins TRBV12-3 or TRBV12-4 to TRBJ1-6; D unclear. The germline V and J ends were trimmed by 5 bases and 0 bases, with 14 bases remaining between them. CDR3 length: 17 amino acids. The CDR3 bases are TGTGCCAGCAGTGGGCAGCGGTCAAGCTCCTATAATTCACCCCTCCACTTT. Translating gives CASSGQRSSSYNSPLHF.

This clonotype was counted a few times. This CDR3 reads CASSPIEGETQYF. As DNA, the CDR3 is TGTGCCAGCTCACCAATTGAGGGAGAGACCCAGTACTTC. The chain uses TRBV18 and TRBJ2-5; TRBD2 is a possible D gene (5 bases). In germline, CDR1 is KGHSH, CDR2 LQKENI. The germline V and J ends were trimmed by 2 bases and 4 bases, with 8 bases remaining between them. CDR3 length: 13 residues.

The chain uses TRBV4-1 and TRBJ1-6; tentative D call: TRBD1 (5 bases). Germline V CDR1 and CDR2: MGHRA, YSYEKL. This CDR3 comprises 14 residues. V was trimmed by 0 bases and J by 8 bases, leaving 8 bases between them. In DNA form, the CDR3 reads TGCGCCAGCAGCCAAGAAGCGGGGGATTCACCCCTCCACTTT. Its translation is CASSQEAGDSPLHF.

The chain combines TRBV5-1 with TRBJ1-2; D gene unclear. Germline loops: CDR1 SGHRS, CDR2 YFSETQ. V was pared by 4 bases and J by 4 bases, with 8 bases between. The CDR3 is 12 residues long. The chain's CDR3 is CASSETVYGYTF. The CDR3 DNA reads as TGCGCCAGCAGCGAAACAGTCTATGGCTACACCTTC. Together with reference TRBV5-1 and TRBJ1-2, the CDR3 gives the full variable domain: KAGVTQTPRYLIKTRGQQVTLSCSPISGHRSVSWYQQTPGQGLQFLFEYFSETQRNKGNFPGRFSGRQFSNSRSEMNVSTLELGDSALYLCASSETVYGYTFGSGTRLTVV.

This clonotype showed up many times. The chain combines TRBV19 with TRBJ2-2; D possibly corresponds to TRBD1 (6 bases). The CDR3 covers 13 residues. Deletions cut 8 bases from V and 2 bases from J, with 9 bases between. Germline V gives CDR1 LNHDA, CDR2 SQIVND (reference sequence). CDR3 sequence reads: CASAGANTGELFF. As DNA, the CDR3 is TGTGCCAGTGCAGGGGCTAACACCGGGGAGCTGTTTTTT.

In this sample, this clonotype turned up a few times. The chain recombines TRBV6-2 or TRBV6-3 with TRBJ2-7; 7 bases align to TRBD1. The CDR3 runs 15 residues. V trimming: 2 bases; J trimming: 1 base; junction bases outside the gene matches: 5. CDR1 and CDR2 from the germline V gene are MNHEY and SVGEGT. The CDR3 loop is CASSYGDSGSYEQYF. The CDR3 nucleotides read TGTGCCAGCAGTTACGGGGACAGCGGATCCTACGAGCAGTACTTC.

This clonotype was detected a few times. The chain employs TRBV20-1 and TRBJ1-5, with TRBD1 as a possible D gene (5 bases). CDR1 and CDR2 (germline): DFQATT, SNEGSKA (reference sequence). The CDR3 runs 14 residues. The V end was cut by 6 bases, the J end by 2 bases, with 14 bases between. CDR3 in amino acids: CSAARGRGNQPQHF. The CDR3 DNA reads TGCAGTGCCGCTCGGGGGAGAGGCAATCAGCCCCAGCATTTT.

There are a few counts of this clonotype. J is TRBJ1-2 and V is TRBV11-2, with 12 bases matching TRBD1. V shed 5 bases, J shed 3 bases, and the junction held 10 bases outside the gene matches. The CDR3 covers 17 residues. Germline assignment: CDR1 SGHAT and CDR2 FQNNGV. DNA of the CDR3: TGTGCCAGCAGCCCCATAAGGGACAGGGGGCGCTACTATGGCTACACCTTC. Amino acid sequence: CASSPIRDRGRYYGYTF.

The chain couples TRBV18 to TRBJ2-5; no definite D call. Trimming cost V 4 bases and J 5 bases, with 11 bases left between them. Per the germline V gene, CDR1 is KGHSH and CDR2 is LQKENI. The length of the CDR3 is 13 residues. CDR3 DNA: TGTGCCAGCTCACTCAATCTCATTGAGACCCAGTACTTC. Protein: CASSLNLIETQYF.

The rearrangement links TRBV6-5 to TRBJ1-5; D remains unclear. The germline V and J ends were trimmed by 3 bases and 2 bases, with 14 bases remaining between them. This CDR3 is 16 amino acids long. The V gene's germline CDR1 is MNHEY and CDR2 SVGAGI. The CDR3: CASSYAGSGGNQPQHF. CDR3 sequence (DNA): TGTGCCAGCAGTTATGCGGGCAGTGGGGGCAATCAGCCCCAGCATTTT.

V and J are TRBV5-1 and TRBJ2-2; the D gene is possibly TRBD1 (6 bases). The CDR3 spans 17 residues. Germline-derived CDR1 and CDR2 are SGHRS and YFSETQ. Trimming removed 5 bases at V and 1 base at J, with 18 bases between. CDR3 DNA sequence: TGCGCCAGCAGGCTCCAGGGGACCATAAGGAACACCGGGGAGCTGTTTTTT. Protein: CASRLQGTIRNTGELFF.